This T cell receptor (beta chain) stems from a study of blood T cell repertoires in COVID-19. Study summary: Acute and convalescent COVID-19 samples came from the United States, Italy and Spain. T cells, B-cell-depleted T cells, or PBMCs supplied cDNA or gDNA.

Researchers sorted participants into cohorts using their self-reported clinical history. The authors' processing: Reference gene primer amplification yielded estimated nucleated cell counts. Assay: immunoSEQ multiplex PCR; the TCRdb copy retains only in-frame clones and omits some. The DNA gave D and trimming, while V, J and clone size come from that table. The sample contains around 230,000 clones, 87% of which appear only once. This CDR3 spans 17 amino acids. CDR1 and CDR2 from the germline V gene are SEHNR and FQNEAQ (reference sequence). The ends lost 6 bases at V and 7 bases at J; junction bases unmatched: 19.

The V gene is TRBV7-9, the J gene TRBJ2-3; 7 bases are a match to TRBD2. Sequenced: PBMCs or T cells enriched from blood (not recorded which). This TCR came from a man aged 18 to 30 with acute COVID-19. The DNA for the CDR3 is TGTGCCAGCAGACCCGGTCTAGCGGATCCCCACAGATATACGCAGTATTTT. Translation: CASRPGLADPHRYTQYF.